The T cell receptor (beta chain) described here comes from a study of PD-1 blockade in classical Hodgkin lymphoma. All trial patients relapsed after autologous stem cell transplantation. Complete response, partial response or progressive disease made up the best responses. Assay used: immunoSEQ multiplex PCR; TCRdb lists only in-frame clones, some missing. The sample lists approximately 51,000 clones, 73% occurring once. This clonotype originated in a human donor with classical Hodgkin lymphoma. Sample: peripheral blood mononuclear cells (PBMCs), taken before the second cycle of nivolumab.

The CDR3 sequence is CASSLGGLPNEKLFF. The CDR3 DNA sequence: TGTGCCAGCAGCTTAGGTGGCCTACCAAATGAAAAACTGTTTTTT. The chain carries TRBV7-2 and TRBJ1-4, with unresolved D. Between the trimmed V and J ends, which lost 1 base and 5 bases, there was a span of 11 bases. The germline V gene encodes CDR1 SGHTA and CDR2 FQGNSA. This CDR3 region has 15 residues. The complete variable domain, with remaining parts taken from reference TRBV7-2 and TRBJ1-4, reads GAGVSQSPSNKVTEKGKDVELRCDPISGHTALYWYRQSLGQGLEFLIYFQGNSAPDKSGLPSDRFSAERTGGSVSTLTIQRTQQEDSAVYLCASSLGGLPNEKLFFGSGTQLSVL.